Presented here are 30 T cell receptor beta chains from one specimen sequenced in a study of T cell responses to AZD1222 COVID-19 vaccine. Sequenced by immunoSEQ multiplex PCR; TCRdb stores in-frame clones only, minus some. The sample carries approximately 120,000 clones, 85% to 90% recorded once. This specimen consisted of peripheral blood, obtained on day 0 of MenACWY control vaccination. Source of these receptors: an adult in good health.

This sequence joins TRBV27 and TRBJ2-1; D is uncertain. This CDR3 spans 11 amino acids. Germline V gene data show CDR1 as MNHEY and CDR2 as SMNVEV (reference sequence). Trimming left V 8 bases short and J 5 bases short, with 7 bases between. The CDR3 DNA reads TGTGCCAGCCGCACGCACAATGAGCAGTTCTTC. The encoded protein is CASRTHNEQFF.

The chain has TRBV7-9 and TRBJ1-1; TRBD1 is a possible D gene (5 bases). The V end lost 3 bases, the J end lost 1 base, and 12 bases lay between the germline ends. The germline V gene encodes CDR1 SEHNR and CDR2 FQNEAQ (reference sequence). The CDR3 consists of 15 residues. In DNA form, the CDR3 reads TGTGCCAGCAGCTTGATGACAGAGAGGAACACTGAAGCTTTCTTT. It codes for CASSLMTERNTEAFF.

The chain joins TRBV6-6 to TRBJ1-2, with D unclear. This CDR3 region has 13 residues. CDR1 and CDR2 (germline): MNHNY, SVGAGI (reference sequence). Trimming took 0 bases from V and 8 from J, leaving 10 bases between them. The CDR3 loop reads CASSYSIVRGYTF. The CDR3 region has the DNA TGTGCCAGCAGTTACTCGATAGTTCGGGGCTACACCTTC.

V gene TRBV11-3 combines with J gene TRBJ1-1; the D is unclear. The CDR3 consists of 12 residues. The germline V and J ends were trimmed by 1 base and 9 bases, with 9 bases remaining between them. CDR1 SGHNT and CDR2 YENEEA come from the germline V gene. The CDR3 is CASSLGENKAFF. DNA of the CDR3: TGTGCCAGCAGCTTAGGTGAAAATAAAGCTTTCTTT.

The chain employs TRBV27 and TRBJ1-2; D unresolved. The V gene lost 5 bases and the J gene lost 2 bases, with 9 bases spanning the gap. The CDR3 spans 13 residues. Per germline, CDR1 MNHEY and CDR2 SMNVEV (reference sequence). CDR3 sequence (DNA): TGTGCCAGCAGTATGCACCCGAACTATGGCTACACCTTC. Residues: CASSMHPNYGYTF.

Regarding this clone: The same CDR3 arises from other DNA sequences in this sample as well. The genes are TRBV6-5 and TRBJ1-2; 7 nucleotides align to TRBD1. V lost 6 bases to trimming and J lost 2 bases; unmatched junction nucleotides: 3. The CDR3 spans 13 residues. CDR1 and CDR2 from the germline V gene are MNHEY and SVGAGI. The CDR3 protein is CASRPTGNYGYTF. CDR3 sequence (DNA): TGTGCCAGCAGACCGACAGGGAACTATGGCTACACCTTC.

The V and J genes are TRBV29-1 and TRBJ1-1, with no clear D. The CDR3 loop spans 15 amino acids. Trimming left V 1 base short and J 5 bases short, with 17 bases between. CDR1 and CDR2 from the germline V gene are SQVTM and ANQGSEA. In nucleotides, the CDR3 is TGCAGCGTTGAAGGGTTGGGCTTCCCGAGGACTGAAGCTTTCTTT. This sequence encodes CSVEGLGFPRTEAFF. Supplemented by reference TRBV29-1 and TRBJ1-1, the full variable domain reads SAVISQKPSRDICQRGTSLTIQCQVDSQVTMMFWYRQQPGQSLTLIATANQGSEATYESGFVIDKFPISRPNLTFSTLTVSNMSPEDSSIYLCSVEGLGFPRTEAFFGQGTRLTVV.

The chain couples TRBV11-2 to TRBJ1-2; 8 bases align to TRBD1. This CDR3 has 15 residues. The ends lost 5 bases at V and 2 bases at J; junction bases unmatched: 7. CDR1 is SGHAT, CDR2 FQNNGV, per germline. The CDR3 DNA reads TGTGCCAGCAGCATGACAGGGGTCAGAAACTATGGCTACACCTTC. Its protein is CASSMTGVRNYGYTF.

V is TRBV24-1 and J is TRBJ1-6; 11 nucleotides line up with TRBD1. The V segment lost 2 bases and the J segment 4 bases; nucleotides outside the gene matches: 12. Germline CDR1 and CDR2: KGHDR and SFDVKD. This CDR3 contains 20 residues. The CDR3 loop is CATSDWPSGQGAGYNSPLHF. The CDR3 DNA reads as TGTGCCACCAGTGATTGGCCTTCCGGACAGGGGGCCGGTTATAATTCACCCCTCCACTTT.

This clone was detected a few times. This same CDR3 is encoded by further DNA sequences in the sample. J is TRBJ2-7 and V is TRBV5-4; the D is unclear. Germline loops: CDR1 SGHNT, CDR2 YYREEE (reference sequence). CDR3 length: 12 residues. Trimming took 0 bases from V and 3 from J, leaving 4 bases between them. CDR3 sequence: CASSLDGYEQYF. CDR3 sequence (DNA): TGTGCCAGCAGCTTGGATGGCTACGAGCAGTACTTC.

In nucleotides, the CDR3 is TGTGCCAGCTCCGCCTCAGGGGGGGAAAAACTGTTTTTT. It codes for CASSASGGEKLFF. The V gene is TRBV3-1 (or the pseudogene TRBV3-2), the J gene TRBJ1-4; 7 bases map to TRBD1. The V gene's germline CDR1 is LGHDT and CDR2 YNNKEL (reference sequence). This CDR3 has 13 amino acids. J was trimmed by 8 bases and V by 8 bases; bases with no gene match: 8.

J is TRBJ1-1 and V is TRBV6-4; TRBD1 matches at 9 bases. Germline V lookup: CDR1 MRHNA, CDR2 SNTAGT. V lost 4 bases, J lost 6 bases, and 12 bases stayed unmatched. The CDR3 covers 16 residues. The DNA of the CDR3 is TGTGCCAGCAGTGTTTCAGCCGGGACAGGGATCCCTGAAGCTTTCTTT. This codes for CASSVSAGTGIPEAFF.

The V call is TRBV18, the J call TRBJ1-1; the D gene is possibly TRBD1 (6 bases). The CDR3 sequence is 17 residues long. Trimming shortened V by 0 bases and J by 5 bases, and 19 bases separated the two germline ends. Germline V gene sequence: CDR1 KGHSH, CDR2 LQKENI. For the CDR3, the DNA is TGTGCCAGCTCACCACCGGGACACCTCGGAGGGGGGACTGAAGCTTTCTTT. Translating it yields CASSPPGHLGGGTEAFF.

The chain links TRBV7-8 to TRBJ2-7; 7 positions agree with TRBD2. The CDR3 runs 13 residues. Germline trimming cut 0 bases from V and 6 bases from J; bases unmatched to any gene: 2. Germline V CDR1 and CDR2: SGHVS, FQNEAQ. DNA for the CDR3: TGTGCCAGCAGCTTAGCGGGGGGGTCCGAGCAGTACTTC. The encoded protein is CASSLAGGSEQYF.

The chain joins TRBV27 to TRBJ2-7; 12 bases fit TRBD1. This CDR3 is built from 18 residues. The germline V gene encodes CDR1 MNHEY and CDR2 SMNVEV (reference sequence). Trimming cost V 4 bases and J 2 bases; bases outside gene matches: 12. The CDR3 protein is CASSSRVGTGGATYEQYF. The CDR3 coding sequence is TGTGCCAGCAGTTCCCGGGTTGGGACAGGGGGCGCAACCTACGAGCAGTACTTC.

The V and J genes are TRBV5-6 and TRBJ2-7; 10 nucleotides line up with TRBD1. Germline CDR1 and CDR2: SGHDT and YYEEEE. J lost 6 bases, V lost 4 bases, and 10 bases had no gene match. The CDR3 sequence is 15 residues long. The CDR3 nucleotides are TGTGCCAGCAGCCCGGAGGACAGGGGGGTTTCCGAGCAGTACTTC. This encodes CASSPEDRGVSEQYF.

The rearrangement uses TRBV28 and TRBJ1-2; D unclear. The CDR3 extends over 13 amino acids. The germline V and J ends were trimmed by 5 bases and 3 bases, with 10 bases remaining between them. Germline V lookup: CDR1 MDHEN, CDR2 SYDVKM. The CDR3 region has the DNA TGTGCCAGCAGTGGGTACGGGTACTATGGCTACACCTTC. Protein: CASSGYGYYGYTF.

The J gene is TRBJ2-7, the V gene TRBV7-8; maybe TRBD2 (6 bases). CDR3 length: 15 residues. Germline V gene lookup returns CDR1 SGHVS and CDR2 FQNEAQ. The germline V and J ends were trimmed by 1 base and 4 bases, with 14 bases remaining between them. CDR3 residues: CASSLESGAGYEQYF. The CDR3 nucleotides are TGTGCCAGCAGCTTAGAGTCGGGAGCTGGGTACGAGCAGTACTTC.

The chain joins TRBV5-1 to TRBJ1-1; D is possibly TRBD1 (5 bases). The CDR3 covers 14 residues. The V and J ends lost 1 base and 6 bases respectively, with 13 bases between them. The germline CDR1 and CDR2 sequences are SGHRS and YFSETQ. The CDR3 sequence is CASSLFPGSPEAFF. The DNA for the CDR3 is TGCGCCAGCAGCTTGTTTCCAGGGAGTCCTGAAGCTTTCTTT.

This chain connects TRBV7-6 to TRBJ1-1; D is ambiguous. With 4 bases removed from V and 1 base from J, the gap between germline ends came to 10 bases. The CDR3 runs 14 residues. Germline V gives CDR1 SGHVS, CDR2 FNYEAQ. DNA of the CDR3: TGTGCCAGCAGCTCGGCCAGGCAGAACACTGAAGCTTTCTTT. This encodes CASSSARQNTEAFF.

J is TRBJ1-2 and V is TRBV10-2, with TRBD1 as a possible D gene (5 bases). V was trimmed by 6 bases and J by 2 bases, leaving 13 bases between them. Looked up from germline, CDR1 is WSHSY and CDR2 is SAAADI. The CDR3 contains 14 residues. CDR3 protein: CASRDTQKNYGYTF. The CDR3 DNA follows: TGCGCCAGCAGGGACACGCAAAAGAACTATGGCTACACCTTC.

This chain joins TRBV5-1 and TRBJ2-7; D unresolved. Germline assignment: CDR1 SGHRS and CDR2 YFSETQ. There are 13 residues in the CDR3. Trimming stripped 7 bases from V and 0 bases from J, with 11 bases between. The CDR3, as DNA: TGCGCCAGCCGATCCCGACTCTCCTACGAGCAGTACTTC. This sequence encodes CASRSRLSYEQYF. The entire variable domain, with the rest obtained from reference TRBV5-1 and TRBJ2-7, is as follows: KAGVTQTPRYLIKTRGQQVTLSCSPISGHRSVSWYQQTPGQGLQFLFEYFSETQRNKGNFPGRFSGRQFSNSRSEMNVSTLELGDSALYLCASRSRLSYEQYFGPGTRLTVT.

The chain recombines TRBV11-2 with TRBJ2-1, with TRBD2 matching over 7 bases. The V segment lost 4 bases and the J segment 5 bases; nucleotides outside the gene matches: 14. Germline CDR1 SGHAT, CDR2 FQNNGV. This CDR3 has 17 amino acids. The CDR3: CASSSNWGGERDNEQFF. The CDR3 DNA reads TGTGCCAGCAGCTCAAACTGGGGGGGGGAAAGGGACAATGAGCAGTTCTTC.

This chain links TRBV5-1 with TRBJ2-7, with 10 bases aligning to TRBD2. Germline-derived CDR1 and CDR2 are SGHRS and YFSETQ. With 0 bases clipped from V and 5 bases from J, the junction kept 5 bases outside the gene matches. CDR3 length equals 15 residues. The CDR3 DNA is TGCGCCAGCAGCTTGGCCGCTAGCGGGAGCGACGAGCAGTACTTC. Protein product: CASSLAASGSDEQYF.

The chain carries TRBV4-1 and TRBJ2-7, with D maybe TRBD2 (6 bases). CDR1 is MGHRA and CDR2 is YSYEKL in the germline V gene. The V gene lost 1 base and the J gene lost 3 bases, with 10 bases spanning the gap. The CDR3 length is 14 residues. The CDR3 is CASSQGMGGYEQYF. The CDR3, as DNA: TGCGCCAGCAGCCAAGGAATGGGGGGCTACGAGCAGTACTTC.

This chain connects TRBV6-5 to TRBJ1-3, with D unresolved. CDR3 length: 14 residues. The ends were cut back, 2 bases at V and 2 bases at J, with 7 bases in the middle. Germline CDR1 reads MNHEY; CDR2 reads SVGAGI. In DNA, the CDR3 is TGTGCCAGCAGTTACGAGGGTACTGGAAACACCATATATTTT. Its translation is CASSYEGTGNTIYF.

This clone has only a few counts. This chain's CDR3 is CSASVGTSAAYEQYF. The CDR3 region has the DNA TGCAGTGCTAGTGTCGGGACTAGCGCTGCCTACGAGCAGTACTTC. V usage is TRBV20-1 and J usage is TRBJ2-7; 10 bases match TRBD2. Germline CDR1 reads DFQATT; CDR2 reads SNEGSKA (reference sequence). Unmatched junction bases numbered 7, after V lost 3 bases and J lost 2 bases. This CDR3 contains 15 residues.

This rearrangement joins TRBV11-2 to TRBJ1-3, with D uncertain. V was cut by 1 base and J by 5 bases, with 9 bases left in between. Germline CDR1 SGHAT, CDR2 FQNNGV. The CDR3 is made up of 14 amino acids. The CDR3 nucleotides read TGTGCCAGCAGCTTAGTCCCGGGGAGAAACACCATATATTTT. Amino acid sequence: CASSLVPGRNTIYF.

The chain employs TRBV9 and TRBJ2-3; no definite D call. This CDR3 region has 14 residues. Germline CDR1 is SGDLS and CDR2 is YYNGEE. The V end lost 3 bases, the J end lost 0 bases, and 8 bases lay between the germline ends. The CDR3 nucleotides read TGTGCCAGCAGCGGGTTAACCAGCACAGATACGCAGTATTTT. Translated: CASSGLTSTDTQYF.

J is TRBJ2-1 and V is TRBV9; 8 nucleotides line up with TRBD1. Germline V gene lookup returns CDR1 SGDLS and CDR2 YYNGEE. The CDR3 runs to 15 residues. V dropped 2 bases and J dropped 6; count of bases not matched to a gene: 7. DNA for the CDR3: TGTGCCAGCAGCGTCGGCAGGGGGCTGACCAATGAGCAGTTCTTC. This encodes CASSVGRGLTNEQFF.